Listed below are T cell receptor beta chains from one sample, sequenced in a study of vaccination effects on CD4 cells after COVID-19. The data were produced by immunoSEQ multiplex PCR, yet TCRdb's version contains in-frame clones alone and is incomplete. The sample carries roughly 68,000 clones, about 72% recorded once. No antigens are known for them. The sequenced sample was CD4+ T cells from PBMCs cultured without peptide, obtained before COVID-19 vaccination. Receptors originate from a human donor who had a prior SARS-CoV-2 infection. The CDR3 runs from the conserved cysteine through the conserved F or W. Fields, in order: CDR3 protein, CDR3 DNA, CDR3 length, clone size, V gene, J gene, D gene. The D gene is left open where the match is weak. Expanded clones get a size class; other rows say once, few or many, or leave the size out.

CDR3: CASSLVYLSAGQGDTEAFF
DNA: TGCGCCAGCAGCTTGGTTTATCTTTCGGCGGGACAGGGGGACACTGAAGCTTTCTTT
length: 19
size: once
V: TRBV5-1
J: TRBJ1-1
D: TRBD1

CDR3: CASSIIGGDNYGYTF
DNA: TGTGCCAGTAGTATAATCGGCGGGGATAACTATGGCTACACCTTC
length: 15
size: few
V: TRBV19
J: TRBJ1-2
D: -

CDR3: CASSFPGRAGANVLTF
DNA: TGTGCCAGCAGCTTCCCCGGGAGGGCTGGGGCCAACGTCCTGACTTTC
length: 16
size: -
V: TRBV7-8
J: TRBJ2-6
D: TRBD2

CDR3: CASNKRTGGSGNQPQHF
DNA: TGTGCCAGTAATAAAAGGACAGGGGGGAGTGGTAATCAGCCCCAGCATTTT
length: 17
size: few
V: TRBV19
J: TRBJ1-5
D: TRBD1

CDR3: CASSISSAGTYEQYF
DNA: TGTGCCAGTAGTATATCCTCAGCAGGGACCTACGAGCAGTACTTC
length: 15
size: -
V: TRBV19
J: TRBJ2-7
D: -

CDR3: CASSNRAGGWETQYF
DNA: TGTGCCAGCAGCAATCGCGCGGGGGGATGGGAGACCCAGTACTTC
length: 15
size: -
V: TRBV2
J: TRBJ2-5
D: TRBD2

CDR3: CASSETGTAVGNTQYF
DNA: TGTGCCAGTTCTGAGACCGGGACTGCAGTGGGGAATACGCAGTATTTT
length: 16
size: few
V: TRBV19
J: TRBJ2-3
D: -

CDR3: CASSVRTSVAGELFF
DNA: TGTGCCAGCAGTGTAAGGACTAGCGTAGCCGGGGAGCTGTTTTTT
length: 15
size: -
V: TRBV2
J: TRBJ2-2
D: TRBD2

CDR3: CASSPRLAGLNNEQFF
DNA: TGTGCCAGCAGCCCCAGACTAGCGGGCTTAAACAATGAGCAGTTCTTC
length: 16
size: -
V: TRBV7-2
J: TRBJ2-1
D: TRBD2

CDR3: CASSKTRDRGFYGYTF
DNA: TGTGCCAGTAGTAAAACCCGGGACAGGGGTTTCTATGGCTACACCTTC
length: 16
size: few
V: TRBV19
J: TRBJ1-2
D: TRBD1

CDR3: CASSYSWESGANVLTF
DNA: TGTGCCAGCAGTTACAGTTGGGAGTCTGGGGCCAACGTCCTGACTTTC
length: 16
size: -
V: TRBV6-6
J: TRBJ2-6
D: -

CDR3: CASSWDHSTDTQYF
DNA: TGTGCCAGCAGTTGGGACCATAGCACAGATACGCAGTATTTT
length: 14
size: -
V: TRBV6-5
J: TRBJ2-3
D: -

CDR3: CASSPGHLKETQYF
DNA: TGTGCCAGCAGCCCGGGACACCTAAAAGAGACCCAGTACTTC
length: 14
size: -
V: TRBV6-5
J: TRBJ2-5
D: -

CDR3: CASSRGQGEDTQYF
DNA: TGCGCCAGCAGCCGGGGACAGGGAGAAGATACGCAGTATTTT
length: 14
size: -
V: TRBV5-1
J: TRBJ2-3
D: TRBD1

CDR3: CASSQGAGNNEQFF
DNA: TGTGCCAGCAGCCAGGGGGCGGGCAACAATGAGCAGTTCTTC
length: 14
size: -
V: TRBV7-9
J: TRBJ2-1
D: TRBD1

CDR3: CAISAADYAQETQYF
DNA: TGTGCCATCAGTGCTGCGGACTACGCCCAAGAGACCCAGTACTTC
length: 15
size: once
V: TRBV10-3
J: TRBJ2-5
D: -

CDR3: CASSYSIIRGGSYNEQFF
DNA: TGTGCCAGCAGTTACTCTATAATCCGGGGGGGATCCTACAATGAGCAGTTCTTC
length: 18
size: once
V: TRBV6-2/TRBV6-3
J: TRBJ2-1
D: TRBD2

CDR3: CASPRNRYGYTF
DNA: TGCGCCAGCCCAAGGAACAGGTATGGCTACACCTTC
length: 12
size: few
V: TRBV10-1
J: TRBJ1-2
D: -

CDR3: CASSLDLLNYEQYF
DNA: TGTGCCAGCAGCTTAGATCTTTTAAACTACGAGCAGTACTTC
length: 14
size: -
V: TRBV11-3
J: TRBJ2-7
D: -

CDR3: CASSLVTGNTIYF
DNA: TGCGCCAGCAGCTTGGTGACGGGTAACACCATATATTTT
length: 13
size: -
V: TRBV5-1
J: TRBJ1-3
D: -

CDR3: CASSQVPLGAGFDTQYF
DNA: TGTGCCAGCAGCCAAGTTCCCCTAGGGGCGGGCTTCGATACGCAGTATTTT
length: 17
size: -
V: TRBV3-1/TRBV3-2
J: TRBJ2-3
D: -

CDR3: CASSPQLAGGPGEQFF
DNA: TGTGCCAGCTCACCTCAGCTAGCGGGAGGGCCGGGAGAGCAGTTCTTC
length: 16
size: -
V: TRBV18
J: TRBJ2-1
D: TRBD2

CDR3: CASSQGQSNQPQHF
DNA: TGTGCCAGCAGCCAGGGACAGAGCAATCAGCCCCAGCATTTT
length: 14
size: -
V: TRBV28
J: TRBJ1-5
D: TRBD1

CDR3: CASSQELVVADTQYF
DNA: TGTGCCAGCAGCCAAGAGCTAGTAGTGGCAGATACGCAGTATTTT
length: 15
size: -
V: TRBV3-1/TRBV3-2
J: TRBJ2-3
D: -

CDR3: CASSIETSYSNQPQHF
DNA: TGTGCCAGTAGTATAGAGACAAGTTATAGCAATCAGCCCCAGCATTTT
length: 16
size: -
V: TRBV19
J: TRBJ1-5
D: -

CDR3: CASSFGTGPGYGPQHF
DNA: TGTGCCAGCAGCTTCGGAACCGGGCCGGGCTATGGACCCCAGCATTTT
length: 16
size: few
V: TRBV7-6
J: TRBJ1-5
D: -

CDR3: CASSVDAGAIGNTIYF
DNA: TGTGCCAGCAGCGTAGATGCGGGAGCGATCGGAAACACCATATATTTT
length: 16
size: -
V: TRBV9
J: TRBJ1-3
D: -

CDR3: CASSPRQGSVTEAFF
DNA: TGTGCCAGCTCACCTAGACAGGGATCGGTCACTGAAGCTTTCTTT
length: 15
size: -
V: TRBV18
J: TRBJ1-1
D: TRBD1

CDR3: CASNRASYEQYF
DNA: TGTGCCAGCAATAGGGCGTCCTACGAGCAGTACTTC
length: 12
size: few
V: TRBV2
J: TRBJ2-7
D: -

CDR3: CASSLYGYLDEQYF
DNA: TGTGCCAGCAGTTTGTACGGGTACTTAGACGAGCAGTACTTC
length: 14
size: -
V: TRBV27
J: TRBJ2-7
D: -

CDR3: CASSGTGARNSPLHF
DNA: TGTGCCAGCAGTGGGACGGGGGCGCGTAATTCACCCCTCCACTTT
length: 15
size: -
V: TRBV2
J: TRBJ1-6
D: -